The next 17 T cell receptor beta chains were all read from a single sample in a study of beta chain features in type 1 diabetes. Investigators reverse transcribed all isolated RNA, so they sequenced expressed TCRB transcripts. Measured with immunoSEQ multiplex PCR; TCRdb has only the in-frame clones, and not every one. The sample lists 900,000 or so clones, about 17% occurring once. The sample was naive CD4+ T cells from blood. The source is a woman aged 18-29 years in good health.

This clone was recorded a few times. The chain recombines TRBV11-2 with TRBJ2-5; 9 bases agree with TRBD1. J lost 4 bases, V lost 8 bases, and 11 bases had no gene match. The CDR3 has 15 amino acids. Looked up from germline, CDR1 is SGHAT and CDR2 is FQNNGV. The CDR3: CASSNPGQGSETQYF. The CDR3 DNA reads TGTGCCAGCTCAAACCCGGGACAGGGATCAGAGACCCAGTACTTC. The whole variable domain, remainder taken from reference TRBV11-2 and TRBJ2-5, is EAGVAQSPRYKIIEKRQSVAFWCNPISGHATLYWYQQILGQGPKLLIQFQNNGVVDDSQLPKDRFSAERLKGVDSTLKIQPAKLEDSAVYLCASSNPGQGSETQYFGPGTRLLVL.

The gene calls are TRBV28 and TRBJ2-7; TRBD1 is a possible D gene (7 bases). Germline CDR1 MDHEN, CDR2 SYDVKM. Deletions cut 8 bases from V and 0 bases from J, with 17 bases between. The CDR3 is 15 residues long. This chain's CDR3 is CASELGGQSSYEQYF. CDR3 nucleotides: TGTGCCAGCGAGCTCGGGGGACAGAGCTCCTACGAGCAGTACTTC. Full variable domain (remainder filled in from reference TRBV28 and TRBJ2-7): DVKVTQSSRYLVKRTGEKVFLECVQDMDHENMFWYRQDPGLGLRLIYFSYDVKMKEKGDIPEGYSVSREKKERFSLILESASTNQTSMYLCASELGGQSSYEQYFGPGTRLTVT.

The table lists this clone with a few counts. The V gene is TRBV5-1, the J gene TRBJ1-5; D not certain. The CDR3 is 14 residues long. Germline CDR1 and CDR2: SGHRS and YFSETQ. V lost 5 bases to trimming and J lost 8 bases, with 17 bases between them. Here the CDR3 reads CASRSGDAPEPQHF. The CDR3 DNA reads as TGCGCCAGCAGGTCAGGCGATGCTCCGGAGCCCCAGCATTTT.

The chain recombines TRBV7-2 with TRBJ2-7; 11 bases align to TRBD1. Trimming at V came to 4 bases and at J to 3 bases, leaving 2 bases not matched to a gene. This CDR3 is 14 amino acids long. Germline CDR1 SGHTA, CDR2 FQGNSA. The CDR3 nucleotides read TGTGCCAGCAGCTCGGACAGGGGGCTCTACGAGCAGTACTTC. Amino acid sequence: CASSSDRGLYEQYF.

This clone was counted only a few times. The CDR3 DNA is TGTGCCATCAGTGAGGGGCCGCGGAGAGAGCAGTACTTC. Translation gives CAISEGPRREQYF. The chain has TRBV10-3 and TRBJ2-7, with no clear D. This CDR3 has 13 residues. CDR1 is ENHRY, CDR2 SYGVKD, per germline. The germline V and J ends were trimmed by 2 bases and 7 bases, with 12 bases remaining between them.

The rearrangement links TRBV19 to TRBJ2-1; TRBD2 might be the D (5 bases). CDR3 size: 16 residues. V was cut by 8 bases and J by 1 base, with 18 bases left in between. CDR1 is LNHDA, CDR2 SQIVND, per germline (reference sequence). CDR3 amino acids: CASGVRAGESYNEQFF. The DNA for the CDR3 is TGTGCCAGTGGTGTTCGGGCCGGGGAGTCCTACAATGAGCAGTTCTTC.

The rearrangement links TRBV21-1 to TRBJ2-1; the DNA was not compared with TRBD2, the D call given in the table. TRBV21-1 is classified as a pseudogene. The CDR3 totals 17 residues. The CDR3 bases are TGTGCCAGCAGCAAGACCGCCTTTAGCGGGAGGGACAATGAGCAGTTCTTC. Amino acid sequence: CASSKTAFSGRDNEQFF.

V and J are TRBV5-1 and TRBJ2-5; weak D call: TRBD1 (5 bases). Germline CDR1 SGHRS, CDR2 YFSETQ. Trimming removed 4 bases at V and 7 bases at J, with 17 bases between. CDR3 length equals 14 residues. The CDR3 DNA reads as TGCGCCAGCAGCCCACTAATGTCAAGGGGGACCCAGTACTTC. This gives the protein CASSPLMSRGTQYF. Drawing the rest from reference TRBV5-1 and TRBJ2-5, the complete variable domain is KAGVTQTPRYLIKTRGQQVTLSCSPISGHRSVSWYQQTPGQGLQFLFEYFSETQRNKGNFPGRFSGRQFSNSRSEMNVSTLELGDSALYLCASSPLMSRGTQYFGPGTRLLVL.

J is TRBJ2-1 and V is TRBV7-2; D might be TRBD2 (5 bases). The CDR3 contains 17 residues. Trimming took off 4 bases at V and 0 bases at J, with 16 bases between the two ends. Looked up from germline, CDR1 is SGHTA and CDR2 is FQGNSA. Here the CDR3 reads CASSSVGLLSSYNEQFF. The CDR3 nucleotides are TGTGCCAGCAGCTCCGTCGGACTGTTGAGCTCCTACAATGAGCAGTTCTTC.

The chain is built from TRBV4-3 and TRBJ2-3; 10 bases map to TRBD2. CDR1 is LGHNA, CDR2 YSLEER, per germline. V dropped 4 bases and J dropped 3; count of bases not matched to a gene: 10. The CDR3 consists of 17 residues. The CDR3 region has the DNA TGCGCCAGCAGCCTTAGCTGGGCTAGCGGGAGAACAGATACGCAGTATTTT. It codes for CASSLSWASGRTDTQYF.

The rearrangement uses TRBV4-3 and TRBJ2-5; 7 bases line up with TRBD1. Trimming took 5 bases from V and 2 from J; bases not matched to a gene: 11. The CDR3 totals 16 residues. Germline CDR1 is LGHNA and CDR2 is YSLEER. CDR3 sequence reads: CASSVRRGTPQETQYF. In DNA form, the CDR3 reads TGCGCCAGCAGCGTCCGCAGGGGGACGCCGCAAGAGACCCAGTACTTC.

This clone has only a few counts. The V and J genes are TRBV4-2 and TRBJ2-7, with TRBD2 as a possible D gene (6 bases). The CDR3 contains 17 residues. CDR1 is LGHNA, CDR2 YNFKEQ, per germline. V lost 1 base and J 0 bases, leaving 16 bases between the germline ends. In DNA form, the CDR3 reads TGTGCCAGCAGCCAAGTCGGAGGAGGGGCGGTCTCCTACGAGCAGTACTTC. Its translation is CASSQVGGGAVSYEQYF.

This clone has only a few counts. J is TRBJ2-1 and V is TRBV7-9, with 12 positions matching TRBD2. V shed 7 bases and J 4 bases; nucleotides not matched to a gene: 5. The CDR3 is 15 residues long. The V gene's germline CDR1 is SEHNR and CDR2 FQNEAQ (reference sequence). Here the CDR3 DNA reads TGTGCCAGCATCGCCACTAGCGGGAGGTACAATGAGCAGTTCTTC. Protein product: CASIATSGRYNEQFF. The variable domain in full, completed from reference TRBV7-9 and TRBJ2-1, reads DTGVSQNPRHKITKRGQNVTFRCDPISEHNRLYWYRQTLGQGPEFLTYFQNEAQLEKSRLLSDRFSAERPKGSFSTLEIQRTEQGDSAMYLCASIATSGRYNEQFFGPGTRLTVL.

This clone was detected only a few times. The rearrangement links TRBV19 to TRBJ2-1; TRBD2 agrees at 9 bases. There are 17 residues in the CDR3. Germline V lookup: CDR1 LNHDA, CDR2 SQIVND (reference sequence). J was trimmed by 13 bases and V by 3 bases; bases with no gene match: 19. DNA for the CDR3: TGTGCCAGTAGTATTCGACCAACTACCCAACCTAGCGGGACACAGTTCTTC. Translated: CASSIRPTTQPSGTQFF.

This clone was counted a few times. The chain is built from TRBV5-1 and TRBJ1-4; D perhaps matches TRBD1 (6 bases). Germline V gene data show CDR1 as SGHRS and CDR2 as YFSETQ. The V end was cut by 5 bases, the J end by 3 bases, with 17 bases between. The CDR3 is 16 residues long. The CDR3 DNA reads TGCGCCAGCAGGGAGACCAACAGGGAGGCTAATGAAAAACTGTTTTTT. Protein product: CASRETNREANEKLFF.

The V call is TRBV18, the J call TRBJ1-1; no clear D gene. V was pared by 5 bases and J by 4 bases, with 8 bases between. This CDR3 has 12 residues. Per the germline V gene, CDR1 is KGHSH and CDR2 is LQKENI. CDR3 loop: CASSSLGTEAFF. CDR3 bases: TGTGCCAGCTCATCTCTGGGCACTGAAGCTTTCTTT.

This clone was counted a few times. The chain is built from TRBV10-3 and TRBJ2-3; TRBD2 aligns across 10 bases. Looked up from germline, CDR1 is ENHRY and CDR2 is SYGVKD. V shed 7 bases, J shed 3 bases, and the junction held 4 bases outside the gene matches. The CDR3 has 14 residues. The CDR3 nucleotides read TGTGCCATCAAGCCTAGCGGGAGTACAGATACGCAGTATTTT. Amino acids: CAIKPSGSTDTQYF.